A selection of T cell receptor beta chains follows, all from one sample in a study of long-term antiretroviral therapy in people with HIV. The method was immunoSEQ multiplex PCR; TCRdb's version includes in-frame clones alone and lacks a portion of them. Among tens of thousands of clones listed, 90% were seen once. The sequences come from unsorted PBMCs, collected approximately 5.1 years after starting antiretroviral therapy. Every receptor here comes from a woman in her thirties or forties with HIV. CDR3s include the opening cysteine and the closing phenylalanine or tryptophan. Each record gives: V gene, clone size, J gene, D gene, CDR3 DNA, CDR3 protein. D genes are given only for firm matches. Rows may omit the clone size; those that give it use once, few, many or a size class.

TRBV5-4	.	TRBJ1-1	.	TGTGCCAGCAGCGGGGGGCCGGGAGGGGGGGACACTGAAGCTTTCTTT	CASSGGPGGGDTEAFF
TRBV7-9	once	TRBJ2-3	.	TGTGCCAGCCAGGGGGGGCTTGGCACAGATACGCAGTATTTT	CASQGGLGTDTQYF
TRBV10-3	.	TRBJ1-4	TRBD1	TGTGCCATCAGCTCCAGGGGGCGCGATGGTAATGAAAAACTGTTTTTT	CAISSRGRDGNEKLFF
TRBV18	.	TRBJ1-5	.	TGTGCCAGCTCACCAACCAAAGGGCGGGGTCAGCCCCAGCATTTT	CASSPTKGRGQPQHF
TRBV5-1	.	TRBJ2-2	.	TGCGCCAGCAGCTTGCGGGCAGGGGAAAGTACTACCGGGGAGCTGTTTTTT	CASSLRAGESTTGELFF
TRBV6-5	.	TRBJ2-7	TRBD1	TGTGCCAGCAGTTACCCGGAACAGGGGGCCTACGAGCAGTACTTC	CASSYPEQGAYEQYF
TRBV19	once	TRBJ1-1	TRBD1	TGTGCCAGTAGTATACCCTGGACAGGCAAAATTGAAGCTTTCTTT	CASSIPWTGKIEAFF
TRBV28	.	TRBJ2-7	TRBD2	TGTGCCAGCAGTTTAACCACAGCGGGAGGCGTATCCCAGTACTTC	CASSLTTAGGVSQYF
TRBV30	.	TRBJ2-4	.	TGTGCCTGGAGTCCGGGTGGAAAGGGAAACATTCAGTACTTC	CAWSPGGKGNIQYF
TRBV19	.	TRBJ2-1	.	TGTGCCAGCCGCCGTGAGGCCATACCCAGGGTGGGCAATGAGCAGTTCTTC	CASRREAIPRVGNEQFF
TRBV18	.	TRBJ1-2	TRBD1	TGTGCCAGCCACAGGGGGGCCTATGGCTACACCTTC	CASHRGAYGYTF
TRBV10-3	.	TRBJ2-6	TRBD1	TGTGCCTCTTCCGGGACAGTTTCTGGGGCCAACGTCCTGACTTTC	CASSGTVSGANVLTF
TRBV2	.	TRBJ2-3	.	TGTGCCAGCAGTCTCCACACAGATACGCAGTATTTT	CASSLHTDTQYF
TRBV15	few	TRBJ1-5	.	TGTGCCACCAGCAGAGGGGTGTATAGCAATCAGCCCCAGCATTTT	CATSRGVYSNQPQHF
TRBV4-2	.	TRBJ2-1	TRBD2	TGTGCCAGCAGTCCACAGCGGGGGGCGGGCAATGAGCAGTTCTTC	CASSPQRGAGNEQFF
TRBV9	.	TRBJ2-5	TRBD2	TGTGCCAGCAGCGTAGATCTAGCGGGGAACCAAGAGACCCAGTACTTC	CASSVDLAGNQETQYF
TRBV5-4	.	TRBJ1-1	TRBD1	TGTGCCAGCAGCAGCAGGACAGGGAGTGGGAACACTGAAGCTTTCTTT	CASSSRTGSGNTEAFF
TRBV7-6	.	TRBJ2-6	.	TGTGCCAGCAGCTCCGGTGGGGCCAACGTCCTGACTTTC	CASSSGGANVLTF
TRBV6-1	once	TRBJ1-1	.	TGTGCCAGCAGTTTTAGCCCCGTGAACACTGAAGCTTTCTTT	CASSFSPVNTEAFF
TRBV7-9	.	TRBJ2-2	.	TGTGCCAGCAGAGAAGACAGGGAGGGCACCGGGGAGCTGTTTTTT	CASREDREGTGELFF
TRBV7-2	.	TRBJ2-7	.	TGTGCCAGCAGCCCGCAAGCCTCGATTGGACTTCATTTCGAGCAGTACTTC	CASSPQASIGLHFEQYF
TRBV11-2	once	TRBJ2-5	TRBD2	TGTGCCAGCAGCTTAGACTTTGGCGGGGGGTTAGAGACCCAGTACTTC	CASSLDFGGGLETQYF
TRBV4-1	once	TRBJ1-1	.	TGCGCCAGCAGCCTGGGGGGCAAAACTGAAGCTTTCTTT	CASSLGGKTEAFF
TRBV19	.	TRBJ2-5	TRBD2	TGTGCCAGTAGTACTAGCGGGGACCCGGAGACCCAGTACTTC	CASSTSGDPETQYF
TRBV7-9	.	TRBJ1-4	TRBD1	TGTGCCAGCAGCTTGGGGGCACAGGGGGGAGGAAAACTGTTTTTT	CASSLGAQGGGKLFF
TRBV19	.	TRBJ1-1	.	TGTGCCAGCGTTTTTGGGGCCTACACTGAAGCTTTCTTT	CASVFGAYTEAFF
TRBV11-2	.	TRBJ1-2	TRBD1	TGTGCCAGCAGCGAACAAGACAGGGTCGACGGCTACACCTTC	CASSEQDRVDGYTF
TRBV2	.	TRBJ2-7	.	TGTGCCAGCAGGGCTGGGCTTACGTACGAGCAGTACTTC	CASRAGLTYEQYF
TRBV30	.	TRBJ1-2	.	TGTGCCTGGAGTGTAGGAGGCAGGGCTGGCTACACCTTC	CAWSVGGRAGYTF
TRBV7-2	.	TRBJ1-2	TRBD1	TGTGCCAGCAGCCGCATGACAGGGGAATGGGGCTACACCTTC	CASSRMTGEWGYTF
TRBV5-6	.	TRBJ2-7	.	TGTGCCAGCAGCCCCCTAGGGCAGGGGTTCGACGAGCAGTACTTC	CASSPLGQGFDEQYF
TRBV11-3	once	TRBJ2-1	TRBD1	TGTGCCAGCAGCCCTGGGACAGCGACAAACAATGAGCAGTTCTTC	CASSPGTATNNEQFF
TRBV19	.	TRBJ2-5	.	TGTGCCAGTAGTATGGGCAGAAGGGAGACCCAGTACTTC	CASSMGRRETQYF
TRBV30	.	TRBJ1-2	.	TGTGCCTGGAACGTAGCGGGAGGGGGCTACACCTTC	CAWNVAGGGYTF
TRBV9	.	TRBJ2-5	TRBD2	TGTGCCAGCAGCGTAGGACTAGCGGGAGTGGAGACCCAGTACTTC	CASSVGLAGVETQYF
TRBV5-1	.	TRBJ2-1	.	TGCGCCAGCAGCTCCCGTCCCGGGGGCGAACAAATAACCTACAATGAGCAGTTCTTC	CASSSRPGGEQITYNEQFF
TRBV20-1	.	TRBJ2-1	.	TGCAGTGCTAGAGATCTACGTGAGCAGTTCTTC	CSARDLREQFF
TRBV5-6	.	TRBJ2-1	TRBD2	TGTGCCAGCAGCGGAACCGGGACTAGGGATTTGGATGAGCAGTTCTTC	CASSGTGTRDLDEQFF
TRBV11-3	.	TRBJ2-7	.	TGTGCCAGCAGCCAGTATAGATGGTTCGACGAGCAGTACTTC	CASSQYRWFDEQYF
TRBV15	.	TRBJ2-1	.	TGTGCCACCAGCAGGGACAGCTACAATGAGCAGTTCTTC	CATSRDSYNEQFF
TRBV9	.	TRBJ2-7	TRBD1	TGTGCCAGCAGCGCCCGGGACAGGGGTGGAGAGCAGTACTTC	CASSARDRGGEQYF
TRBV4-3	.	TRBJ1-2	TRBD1	TGCGCCAGCAGCCCCCGAGACACAGGACAGGGCTATGGCTACACCTTC	CASSPRDTGQGYGYTF
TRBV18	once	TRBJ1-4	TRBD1	TGTGCCAGCTCACCACCGGAGGTTGGGACAGGGGGCGCGATTCGGGAAAAACTGTTTTTT	CASSPPEVGTGGAIREKLFF
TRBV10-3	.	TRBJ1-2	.	TGTGCCATCAGTGAGAGGTCGGACTATGGCTACACCTTC	CAISERSDYGYTF
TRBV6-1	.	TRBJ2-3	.	TGTGCCAGTCCGACAGCAACTAGCACAGATACGCAGTATTTT	CASPTATSTDTQYF
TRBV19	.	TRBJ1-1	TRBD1	TGTGCCAGTAGAACTTCAGGGGGCCGGGGGACTGAAGCTTTCTTT	CASRTSGGRGTEAFF
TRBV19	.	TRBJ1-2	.	TGTGCCAGTAGCCAACAGGTTACTAACTATGGCTACACCTTC	CASSQQVTNYGYTF
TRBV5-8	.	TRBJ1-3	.	TGTGCCAGCAGCTTTGTAACCGGGACACCCCGCTCTGGAAACACCATATATTTT	CASSFVTGTPRSGNTIYF